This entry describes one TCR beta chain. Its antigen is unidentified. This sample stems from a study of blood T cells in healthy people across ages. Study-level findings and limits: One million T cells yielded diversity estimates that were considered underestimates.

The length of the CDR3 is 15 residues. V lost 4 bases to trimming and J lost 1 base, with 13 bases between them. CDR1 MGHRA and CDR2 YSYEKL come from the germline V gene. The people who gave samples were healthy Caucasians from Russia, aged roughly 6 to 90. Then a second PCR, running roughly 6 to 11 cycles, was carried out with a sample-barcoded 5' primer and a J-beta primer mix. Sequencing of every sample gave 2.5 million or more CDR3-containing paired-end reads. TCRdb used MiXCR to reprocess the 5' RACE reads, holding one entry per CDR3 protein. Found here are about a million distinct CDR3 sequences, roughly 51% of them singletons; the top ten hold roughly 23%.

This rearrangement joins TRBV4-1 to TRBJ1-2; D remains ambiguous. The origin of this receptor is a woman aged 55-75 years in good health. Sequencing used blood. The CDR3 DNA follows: TGCGCCAGCAGCCCTAAATTAACAGTTAACTATGGCTACACCTTC. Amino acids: CASSPKLTVNYGYTF.